The clone carrying this T cell receptor beta chain occurred a few times. This specimen comes from a study of shared clonotypes between healthy human individuals. The ends were cut back, 3 bases at V and 9 bases at J, with 11 bases in the middle. Germline CDR1 is LNHDA and CDR2 is SQIVND (reference sequence). The CDR3 is 12 amino acids. With ten immunoSEQ deep assay plates, unsorted PBMC DNA underwent sequencing. The table came from immunoSEQ multiplex PCR; TCRdb's copy has only in-frame clones and leaves some out. Of 400,000 to 500,000 clones in the sample, around 79% were seen once. This clonotype originated in a woman in her thirties or forties in good health. Some clones in this sample may be carry-over from other donors' samples. The chain has TRBV19 and TRBJ1-1; D remains ambiguous. Sample: PBMCs. In DNA, the CDR3 is TGTGCCAGTAGTATTTGGGAAGGGAAAGCTTTCTTT. It translates to CASSIWEGKAFF.